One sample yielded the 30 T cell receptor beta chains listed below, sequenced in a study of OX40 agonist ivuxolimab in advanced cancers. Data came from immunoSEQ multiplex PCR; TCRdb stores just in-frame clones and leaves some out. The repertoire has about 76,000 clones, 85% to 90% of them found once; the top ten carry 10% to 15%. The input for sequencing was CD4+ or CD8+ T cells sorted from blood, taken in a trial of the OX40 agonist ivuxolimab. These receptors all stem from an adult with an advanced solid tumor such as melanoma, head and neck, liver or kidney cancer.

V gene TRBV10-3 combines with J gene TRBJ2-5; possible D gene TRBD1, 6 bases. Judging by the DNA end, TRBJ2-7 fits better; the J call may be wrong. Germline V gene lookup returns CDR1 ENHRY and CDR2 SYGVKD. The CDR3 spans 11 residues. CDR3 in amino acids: CATQGVGEQYF. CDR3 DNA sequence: TGTGCCACACAGGGTGTGGGCGAGCAGTACTTC.

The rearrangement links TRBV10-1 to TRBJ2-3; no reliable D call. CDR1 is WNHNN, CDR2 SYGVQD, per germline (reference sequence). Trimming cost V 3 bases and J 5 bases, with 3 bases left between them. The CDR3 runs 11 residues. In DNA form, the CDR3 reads TGCGCCAGCAGTGATGGAGATACGCAGTATTTT. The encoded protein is CASSDGDTQYF.

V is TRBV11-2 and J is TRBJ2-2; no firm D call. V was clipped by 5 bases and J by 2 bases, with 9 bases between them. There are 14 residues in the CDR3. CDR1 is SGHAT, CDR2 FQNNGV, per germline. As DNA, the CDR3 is TGTGCCAGCAGCATTCAGCTTAACACCGGGGAGCTGTTTTTT. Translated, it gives CASSIQLNTGELFF.

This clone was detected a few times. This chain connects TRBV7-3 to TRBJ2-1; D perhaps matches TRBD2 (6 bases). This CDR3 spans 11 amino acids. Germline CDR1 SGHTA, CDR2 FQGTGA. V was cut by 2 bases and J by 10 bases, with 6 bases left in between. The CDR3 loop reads CASSLGREQFF. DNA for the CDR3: TGTGCCAGCAGCTTAGGGAGGGAGCAGTTCTTC.

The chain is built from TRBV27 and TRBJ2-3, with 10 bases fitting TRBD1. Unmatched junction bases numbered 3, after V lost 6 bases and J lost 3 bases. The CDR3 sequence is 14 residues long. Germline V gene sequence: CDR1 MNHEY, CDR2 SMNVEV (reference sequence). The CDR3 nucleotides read TGTGCCAGCAGAAGGGACAGGGGAACAGATACGCAGTATTTT. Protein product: CASRRDRGTDTQYF.

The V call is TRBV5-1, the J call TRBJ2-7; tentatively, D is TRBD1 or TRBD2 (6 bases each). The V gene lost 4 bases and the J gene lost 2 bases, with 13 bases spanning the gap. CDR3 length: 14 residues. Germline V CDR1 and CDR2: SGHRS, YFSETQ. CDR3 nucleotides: TGCGCCAGCAGCCCTAGTGGGGGGCCCTACGAGCAGTACTTC. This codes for CASSPSGGPYEQYF.

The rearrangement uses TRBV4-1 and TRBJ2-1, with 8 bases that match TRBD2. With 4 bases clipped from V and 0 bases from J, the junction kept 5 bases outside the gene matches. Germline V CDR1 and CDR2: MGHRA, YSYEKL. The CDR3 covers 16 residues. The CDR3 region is CASSRALAGSYNEQFF. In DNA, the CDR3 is TGCGCCAGCAGCCGAGCCCTAGCGGGCTCCTACAATGAGCAGTTCTTC.

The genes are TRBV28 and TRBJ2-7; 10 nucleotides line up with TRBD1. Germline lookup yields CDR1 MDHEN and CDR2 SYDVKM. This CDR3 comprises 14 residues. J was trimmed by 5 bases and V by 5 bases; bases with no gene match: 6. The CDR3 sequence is CASSPDRGLDEQYF. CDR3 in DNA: TGTGCCAGCAGTCCCGACAGGGGGCTCGACGAGCAGTACTTC.

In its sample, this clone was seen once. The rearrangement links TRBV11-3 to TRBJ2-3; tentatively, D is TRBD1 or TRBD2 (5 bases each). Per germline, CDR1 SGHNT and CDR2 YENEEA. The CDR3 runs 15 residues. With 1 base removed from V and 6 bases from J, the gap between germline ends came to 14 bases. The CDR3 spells CASSLGGLTADTQYF. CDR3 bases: TGTGCCAGCAGCTTAGGGGGGTTGACCGCGGATACGCAGTATTTT.

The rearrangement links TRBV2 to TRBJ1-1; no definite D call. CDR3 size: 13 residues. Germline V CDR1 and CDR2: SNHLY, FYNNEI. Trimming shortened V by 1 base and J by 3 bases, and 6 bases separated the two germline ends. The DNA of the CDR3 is TGTGCCAGCAGTGAAGAGCAGGACACTGAAGCTTTCTTT. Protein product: CASSEEQDTEAFF.

The CDR3 protein is CASSWTSRGDEQFF. The CDR3 DNA sequence: TGTGCCAGCAGCTGGACTAGCCGGGGCGATGAGCAGTTCTTC. V is TRBV6-6 and J is TRBJ2-1, with 8 bases lining up with TRBD2. With V trimmed by 6 bases and J by 8 bases, 9 bases remained unmatched. Germline CDR1 is MNHNY and CDR2 is SVGAGI (reference sequence). CDR3 size: 14 residues.

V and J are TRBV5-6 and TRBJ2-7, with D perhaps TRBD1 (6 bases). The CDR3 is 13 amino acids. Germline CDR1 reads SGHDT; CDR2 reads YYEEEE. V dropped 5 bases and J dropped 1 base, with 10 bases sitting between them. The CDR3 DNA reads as TGTGCCAGCAGTCCCAGGGGTTCCTACGAGCAGTACTTC. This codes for CASSPRGSYEQYF.

The CDR3 here is CASSWTRANYGYTF. In DNA form, the CDR3 reads TGTGCCAGCAGTTGGACTCGGGCCAACTATGGCTACACCTTC. V gene TRBV6-5 combines with J gene TRBJ1-2; D call uncertain. V was clipped by 4 bases and J by 2 bases, with 11 bases between them. Germline V gene sequence: CDR1 MNHEY, CDR2 SVGAGI. This CDR3 is 14 amino acids long.

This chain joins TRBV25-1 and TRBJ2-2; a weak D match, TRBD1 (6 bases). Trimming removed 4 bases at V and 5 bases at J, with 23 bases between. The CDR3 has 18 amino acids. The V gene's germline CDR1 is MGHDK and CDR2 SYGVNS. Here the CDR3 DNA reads TGTGCCAGCAGTGTTTCCCTGACGGGCAGGGGAGAAACCGGGGAGCTGTTTTTT. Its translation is CASSVSLTGRGETGELFF.

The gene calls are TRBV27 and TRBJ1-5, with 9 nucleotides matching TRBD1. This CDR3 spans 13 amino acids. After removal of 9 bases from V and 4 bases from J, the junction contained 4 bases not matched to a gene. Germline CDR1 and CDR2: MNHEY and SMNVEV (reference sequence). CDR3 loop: CASTGGRNQPQHF. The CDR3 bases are TGTGCCAGTACAGGGGGCAGGAATCAGCCCCAGCATTTT.

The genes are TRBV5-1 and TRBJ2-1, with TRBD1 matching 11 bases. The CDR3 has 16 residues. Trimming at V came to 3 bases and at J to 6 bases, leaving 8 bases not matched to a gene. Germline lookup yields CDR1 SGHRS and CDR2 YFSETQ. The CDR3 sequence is CASSWRTGGASNEQFF. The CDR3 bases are TGCGCCAGCAGCTGGCGGACAGGGGGCGCAAGCAATGAGCAGTTCTTC.

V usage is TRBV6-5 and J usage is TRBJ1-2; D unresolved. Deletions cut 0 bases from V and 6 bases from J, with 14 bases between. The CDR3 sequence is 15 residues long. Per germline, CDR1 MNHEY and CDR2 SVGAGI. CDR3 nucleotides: TGTGCCAGCAGTTACTCCGGAGGGTCTGGACATGGCTACACCTTC. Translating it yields CASSYSGGSGHGYTF.

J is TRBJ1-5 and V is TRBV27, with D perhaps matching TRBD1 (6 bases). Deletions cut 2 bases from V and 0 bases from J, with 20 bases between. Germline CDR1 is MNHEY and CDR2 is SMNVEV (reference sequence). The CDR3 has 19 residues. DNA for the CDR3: TGTGCCAGCAGTTTAAGGAAGGGACACCTAAATTATAGCAATCAGCCCCAGCATTTT. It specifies CASSLRKGHLNYSNQPQHF.

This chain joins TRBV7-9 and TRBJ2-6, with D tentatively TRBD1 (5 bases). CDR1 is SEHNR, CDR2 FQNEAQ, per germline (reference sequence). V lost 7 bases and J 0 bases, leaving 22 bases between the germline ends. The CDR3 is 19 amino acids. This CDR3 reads CASTPGLTASFSGANVLTF. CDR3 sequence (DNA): TGTGCCAGCACCCCAGGCCTGACAGCGTCCTTCTCTGGGGCCAACGTCCTGACTTTC. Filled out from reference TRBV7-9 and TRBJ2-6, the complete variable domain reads DTGVSQNPRHKITKRGQNVTFRCDPISEHNRLYWYRQTLGQGPEFLTYFQNEAQLEKSRLLSDRFSAERPKGSFSTLEIQRTEQGDSAMYLCASTPGLTASFSGANVLTFGAGSRLTVL.

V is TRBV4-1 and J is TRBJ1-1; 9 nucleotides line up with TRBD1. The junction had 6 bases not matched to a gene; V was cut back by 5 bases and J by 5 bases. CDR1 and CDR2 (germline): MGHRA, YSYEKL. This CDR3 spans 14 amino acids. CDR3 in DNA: TGCGCCAGCAGCTTCCGGGACAGGGAAACTGAAGCTTTCTTT. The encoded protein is CASSFRDRETEAFF.

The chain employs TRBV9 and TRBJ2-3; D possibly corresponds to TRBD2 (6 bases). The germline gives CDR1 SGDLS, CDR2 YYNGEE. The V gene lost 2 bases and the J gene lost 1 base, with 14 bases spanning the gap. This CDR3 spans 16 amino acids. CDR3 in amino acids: CASSVPLGGGTDTQYF. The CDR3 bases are TGTGCCAGCAGCGTCCCTCTGGGCGGGGGCACAGATACGCAGTATTTT.

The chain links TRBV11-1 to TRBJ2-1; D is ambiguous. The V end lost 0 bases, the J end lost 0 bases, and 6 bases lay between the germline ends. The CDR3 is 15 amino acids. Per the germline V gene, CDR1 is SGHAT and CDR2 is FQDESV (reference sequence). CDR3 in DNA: TGTGCCAGCAGCTTAGCGGCAAGCTCCTACAATGAGCAGTTCTTC. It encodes CASSLAASSYNEQFF.

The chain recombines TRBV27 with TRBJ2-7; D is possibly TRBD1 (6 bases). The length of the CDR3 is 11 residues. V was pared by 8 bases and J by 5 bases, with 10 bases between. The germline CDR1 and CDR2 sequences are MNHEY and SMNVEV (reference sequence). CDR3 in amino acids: CASGTSHEQYF. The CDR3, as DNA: TGTGCCAGCGGGACATCCCACGAGCAGTACTTC.

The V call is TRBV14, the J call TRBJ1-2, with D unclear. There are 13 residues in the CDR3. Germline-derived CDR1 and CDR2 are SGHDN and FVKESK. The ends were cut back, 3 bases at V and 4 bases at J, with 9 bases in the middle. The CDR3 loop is CASSQETFYGYTF. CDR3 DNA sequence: TGTGCCAGCAGCCAGGAAACCTTCTATGGCTACACCTTC.

CDR3 protein: CASTPGGTGELFF. CDR3 sequence (DNA): TGTGCCAGCACCCCCGGAGGAACCGGGGAGCTGTTTTTT. The chain uses TRBV6-5 and TRBJ2-2; possible D gene TRBD2, 5 bases. This CDR3 comprises 13 residues. V lost 7 bases, J lost 5 bases, and 11 bases lay in between. Germline CDR1 and CDR2: MNHEY and SVGAGI.

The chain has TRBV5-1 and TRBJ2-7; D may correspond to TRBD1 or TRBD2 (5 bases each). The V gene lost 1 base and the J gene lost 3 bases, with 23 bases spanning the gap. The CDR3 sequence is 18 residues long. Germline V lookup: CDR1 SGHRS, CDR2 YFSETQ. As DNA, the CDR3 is TGCGCCAGCAGCTTGCCCCCCGGGACGGCAGGTTGGGGCTACGAGCAGTACTTC. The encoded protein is CASSLPPGTAGWGYEQYF.

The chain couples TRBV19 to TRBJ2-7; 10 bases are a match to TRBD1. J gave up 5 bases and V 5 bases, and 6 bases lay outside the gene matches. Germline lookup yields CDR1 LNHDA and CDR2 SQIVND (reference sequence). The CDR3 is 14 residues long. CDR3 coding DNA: TGTGCCAGTAGTCCCGGACAGGGGGTCCACGAGCAGTACTTC. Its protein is CASSPGQGVHEQYF.

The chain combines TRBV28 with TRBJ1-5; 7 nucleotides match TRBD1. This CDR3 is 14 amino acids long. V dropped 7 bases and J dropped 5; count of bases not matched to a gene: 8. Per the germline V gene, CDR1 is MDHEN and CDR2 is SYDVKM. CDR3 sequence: CASIQGSLHQPQHF. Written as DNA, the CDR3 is TGTGCCAGCATACAGGGGTCCCTCCATCAGCCCCAGCATTTT.

This CDR3 is CASSLVYNEQFF. CDR3 sequence (DNA): TGTGCCAGCAGCTTAGTCTACAATGAGCAGTTCTTC. This chain joins TRBV7-2 and TRBJ2-1; D is undetermined. Germline V CDR1 and CDR2: SGHTA, FQGNSA. V lost 1 base and J lost 3, with 1 base in between. The CDR3 loop spans 12 amino acids.

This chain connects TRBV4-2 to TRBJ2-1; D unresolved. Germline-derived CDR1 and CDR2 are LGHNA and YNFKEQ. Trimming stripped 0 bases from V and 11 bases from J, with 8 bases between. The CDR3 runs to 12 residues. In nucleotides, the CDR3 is TGTGCCAGCAGCCAAGAACTACCGAAGCAGTTCTTC. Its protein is CASSQELPKQFF.